These 27 T cell receptor beta chains came from one sample sequenced in a study of CD8+ T cells in alopecia areata. Extracted from the samples, RNA was reverse transcribed into cDNA to serve as the sequencing template. TCRdb keeps only in-frame clones here, not all; method: immunoSEQ multiplex PCR. The data hold 250,000 or so clones, with roughly two thirds observed a single time. The sequencing used CD4+ T cells sorted from blood, collected at week 0. These receptors came from a human donor with alopecia areata.

This chain uses TRBV25-1 with TRBJ1-4, with D possibly TRBD1 on 5 matching bases. The CDR3 is 14 residues long. Trimming cost V 1 base and J 13 bases, with 16 bases left between them. From germline, CDR1 is MGHDK and CDR2 SYGVNS. CDR3 bases: TGTGCCAGCAGTGAATTTCGCCAAGGAGGGGCACTGTTTTTT. It yields the protein CASSEFRQGGALFF.

V gene TRBV19 combines with J gene TRBJ1-6, with D unresolved. The ends were cut back, 6 bases at V and 9 bases at J, with 12 bases in the middle. CDR3 length: 13 amino acids. Per the germline V gene, CDR1 is LNHDA and CDR2 is SQIVND (reference sequence). In nucleotides, the CDR3 is TGTGCCAGTAGCGCCACAATCGTTTCACCCCTCCACTTT. This gives the protein CASSATIVSPLHF.

With regard to this clone: The same CDR3 also results from other DNA sequences found in this sample. The V call is TRBV29-1, the J call TRBJ2-7; D may be TRBD1 or TRBD2 (5 bases each). Germline CDR1 is SQVTM and CDR2 is ANQGSEA. V shed 5 bases and J shed 4 bases, with 9 bases lying between them. The CDR3 is made up of 11 amino acids. The CDR3 loop is CSVLGGYEQYF. CDR3 DNA: TGCAGCGTTCTTGGGGGTTACGAGCAGTACTTC.

This clone has more than one count but fewer than ten. The chain recombines TRBV7-6 with TRBJ2-7, with a possible D match to TRBD1 (5 bases). Germline lookup yields CDR1 SGHVS and CDR2 FNYEAQ. V lost 0 bases, J lost 7 bases, and 13 bases lay in between. This CDR3 comprises 14 residues. The CDR3 sequence is CASSLAYQGREQYF. For the CDR3, the DNA is TGTGCCAGCAGCTTAGCTTACCAGGGCCGGGAGCAGTACTTC.

The chain carries TRBV29-1 and TRBJ1-2, with TRBD1 matching over 7 bases. V was clipped by 1 base and J by 3 bases; unmatched bases: 5. Germline-derived CDR1 and CDR2 are SQVTM and ANQGSEA. CDR3 length equals 14 residues. CDR3 bases: TGCAGCGTTGAAGCAGGGGGACTTCACTATGGCTACACCTTC. Translated, it gives CSVEAGGLHYGYTF.

This clone has a handful of counts. This sequence joins TRBV7-9 and TRBJ2-3, with D unclear. The ends were cut back, 8 bases at V and 0 bases at J, with 15 bases in the middle. Germline V CDR1 and CDR2: SEHNR, FQNEAQ (reference sequence). This CDR3 has 15 amino acids. CDR3 in amino acids: CASLVGGTSTDTQYF. CDR3 coding DNA: TGTGCCAGCCTGGTAGGTGGAACTAGCACAGATACGCAGTATTTT.

This clone was seen a single time. This rearrangement joins TRBV5-8 to TRBJ2-5; D remains unclear. Trimming shortened V by 4 bases and J by 2 bases, and 15 bases separated the two germline ends. The CDR3 is made up of 15 amino acids. CDR1 and CDR2 (germline): SGHTS, YDEGEE. The CDR3 sequence is CASSPERRSQETQYF. The DNA of the CDR3 is TGTGCCAGCAGCCCGGAACGACGGTCACAAGAGACCCAGTACTTC.

This clone occurred a few times. The chain joins TRBV29-1 to TRBJ2-1, with no clear D. Germline V lookup: CDR1 SQVTM, CDR2 ANQGSEA. Trimming took 6 bases from V and 7 from J, leaving 10 bases between them. CDR3 length: 11 residues. The CDR3 loop reads CSVHSTNEQFF. CDR3 DNA: TGCAGCGTCCACAGCACTAATGAGCAGTTCTTC.

This clone appeared a few times. The sample contains more than one DNA sequence encoding this CDR3. This chain connects TRBV6-5 to TRBJ1-2; 10 positions agree with TRBD1. CDR3 size: 13 residues. From germline, CDR1 is MNHEY and CDR2 SVGAGI. With 5 bases clipped from V and 4 bases from J, the junction kept 1 base outside the gene matches. In nucleotides, the CDR3 is TGTGCCAGCAGTCGGGACAGGGGCTATGGCTACACCTTC. It encodes CASSRDRGYGYTF.

V is TRBV29-1 and J is TRBJ2-1; TRBD1 agrees at 8 bases. The CDR3 contains 14 residues. Trimming took 4 bases from V and 9 from J; bases not matched to a gene: 11. Germline CDR1 SQVTM, CDR2 ANQGSEA. The CDR3 is CSVVGTGRSSEQFF. The CDR3 DNA sequence: TGCAGCGTTGTCGGGACAGGAAGGAGTTCTGAGCAGTTCTTC.

This clone was detected a few times. J is TRBJ2-1 and V is TRBV7-9; D possibly corresponds to TRBD2 (5 bases). Germline CDR1 reads SEHNR; CDR2 reads FQNEAQ (reference sequence). This CDR3 spans 16 amino acids. V was clipped by 0 bases and J by 8 bases, with 17 bases between them. As DNA, the CDR3 is TGTGCCAGCAGCTTAGCGCGGCTAGGAATTAGCGATGAGCAGTTCTTC. Amino acids: CASSLARLGISDEQFF.

The chain has TRBV10-3 and TRBJ1-1, with D tentatively TRBD1 (5 bases). The CDR3 covers 15 residues. Germline values: CDR1 ENHRY, CDR2 SYGVKD. Deletions cut 4 bases from V and 4 bases from J, with 16 bases between. This CDR3 is CAISVDPRAGTEAFF. The DNA for the CDR3 is TGTGCCATCAGTGTTGACCCCAGGGCGGGCACTGAAGCTTTCTTT.

The J gene is TRBJ2-4, the V gene TRBV30; D is undetermined. Germline CDR1 GTSNPN, CDR2 SVGIG (reference sequence). The CDR3 covers 14 residues. V lost 4 bases and J lost 0, with 10 bases in between. The CDR3 protein is CAWIPRLAKNIQYF. In nucleotides, the CDR3 is TGTGCCTGGATCCCTCGACTAGCCAAAAACATTCAGTACTTC.

The CDR3 is CASSESYRGYEQYF. CDR3 nucleotide sequence: TGTGCCAGCAGTGAAAGTTACAGGGGGTACGAGCAGTACTTC. The rearrangement uses TRBV6-1 and TRBJ2-7, with 8 bases that match TRBD1. V shed 2 bases and J 4 bases; nucleotides not matched to a gene: 4. There are 14 residues in the CDR3. The germline CDR1 and CDR2 sequences are MNHNS and SASEGT.

Note on this clone: The sample holds other DNA sequences that translate to the same CDR3. This chain uses TRBV25-1 with TRBJ2-2, with 9 bases that match TRBD1. Trimming cost V 4 bases and J 5 bases; bases outside gene matches: 5. This CDR3 region has 15 residues. CDR1 is MGHDK, CDR2 SYGVNS, per germline. In DNA, the CDR3 is TGTGCCAGCAGTGCCGGGACAGGGTATACCGGGGAGCTGTTTTTT. It encodes CASSAGTGYTGELFF.

This chain links TRBV29-1 with TRBJ1-1; no clear D gene. Per the germline V gene, CDR1 is SQVTM and CDR2 is ANQGSEA. The length of the CDR3 is 12 residues. V was pared by 6 bases and J by 3 bases, with 11 bases between. The chain's CDR3 is CSVAEGYTEAFF. The CDR3 DNA is TGCAGCGTCGCGGAGGGTTACACTGAAGCTTTCTTT.

This clone turned up a few times. V is TRBV28 and J is TRBJ2-7; D unresolved. The CDR3 length is 11 residues. V was trimmed by 7 bases and J by 5 bases, leaving 9 bases between them. Germline CDR1 MDHEN, CDR2 SYDVKM. The CDR3: CASTGANEQYF. The DNA for the CDR3 is TGTGCCAGCACGGGTGCCAACGAGCAGTACTTC. Filled out from reference TRBV28 and TRBJ2-7, the complete variable domain reads DVKVTQSSRYLVKRTGEKVFLECVQDMDHENMFWYRQDPGLGLRLIYFSYDVKMKEKGDIPEGYSVSREKKERFSLILESASTNQTSMYLCASTGANEQYFGPGTRLTVT.

As DNA, the CDR3 is TGTGCCAGCAGCTTCGCTAGCGGGGGCTACAATGAGCAGTTCTTC. Protein sequence: CASSFASGGYNEQFF. The chain carries TRBV7-2 and TRBJ2-1; 10 nucleotides line up with TRBD2. From germline, CDR1 is SGHTA and CDR2 FQGNSA. Trimming took 3 bases from V and 3 from J; bases not matched to a gene: 2. This CDR3 is built from 15 residues.

This chain connects TRBV30 to TRBJ1-3; D gene uncertain. The germline V gene has CDR1 GTSNPN and CDR2 SVGIG (reference sequence). The CDR3 length is 12 residues. Trimming shortened V by 2 bases and J by 5 bases, and 7 bases separated the two germline ends. CDR3 residues: CAWSPPRNTIYF. In nucleotides, the CDR3 is TGTGCCTGGAGTCCCCCCAGAAACACCATATATTTT.

This clone was found once. This chain links TRBV5-1 with TRBJ2-5; 10 positions agree with TRBD1. This CDR3 spans 15 amino acids. CDR1 and CDR2 from the germline V gene are SGHRS and YFSETQ. The V and J ends lost 0 bases and 5 bases, in that order; junction bases with no gene match: 4. The CDR3 DNA is TGCGCCAGCAGCTTGGGACAGGGGGCTCGGGAGACCCAGTACTTC. Its translation is CASSLGQGARETQYF.

This clone was counted a single time. V usage is TRBV10-3 and J usage is TRBJ1-2, with D hard to call. Germline values: CDR1 ENHRY, CDR2 SYGVKD. This CDR3 region has 13 residues. Trimming stripped 6 bases from V and 3 bases from J, with 11 bases between. The DNA of the CDR3 is TGTGCCATCAGGAGGACTGGGTACTATGGCTACACCTTC. Translation: CAIRRTGYYGYTF.

The chain is built from TRBV7-9 and TRBJ2-3, with a tentative D call TRBD1 (5 bases). The CDR3 runs to 16 residues. Germline V gene sequence: CDR1 SEHNR, CDR2 FQNEAQ (reference sequence). V was shortened by 4 bases and J by 2 bases, with 16 bases between the two germline ends. The CDR3 nucleotides read TGTGCCAGCAGCTCGACCGACAGAGACACCACAGATACGCAGTATTTT. Its protein product is CASSSTDRDTTDTQYF.

CDR3 DNA sequence: TGTGCCAGCAGCCCAGTATACCAAGAGACCCAGTACTTC. Residues: CASSPVYQETQYF. The J gene is TRBJ2-5, the V gene TRBV7-2; D is unclear. Trimming cost V 5 bases and J 0 bases, with 7 bases left between them. CDR1 is SGHTA and CDR2 is FQGNSA in the germline V gene. This CDR3 region has 13 residues. Together with reference TRBV7-2 and TRBJ2-5, the CDR3 gives the full variable domain: GAGVSQSPSNKVTEKGKDVELRCDPISGHTALYWYRQSLGQGLEFLIYFQGNSAPDKSGLPSDRFSAERTGGSVSTLTIQRTQQEDSAVYLCASSPVYQETQYFGPGTRLLVL.

This chain uses TRBV7-3 with TRBJ2-6; D unclear. The CDR3 length is 15 residues. Germline CDR1 is SGHTA and CDR2 is FQGTGA. With 6 bases removed from V and 0 bases from J, the gap between germline ends came to 9 bases. CDR3 residues: CASRTTGSGANVLTF. The CDR3 DNA is TGTGCCAGCAGAACTACGGGCTCTGGGGCCAACGTCCTGACTTTC.

As to this clone: The same CDR3 is also encoded by other DNA sequences in this sample. V usage is TRBV29-1 and J usage is TRBJ2-7; D is unresolved. V lost 4 bases, J lost 1 base, and 8 bases lay in between. CDR3 length equals 12 residues. Germline V gives CDR1 SQVTM, CDR2 ANQGSEA. The CDR3 DNA follows: TGCAGCGTTGGATACAGTTCCTACGAGCAGTACTTC. It translates to CSVGYSSYEQYF.

The V gene is TRBV7-3, the J gene TRBJ2-5; D gene unclear. The CDR3 extends over 13 amino acids. Trimming cost V 4 bases and J 1 base, with 7 bases left between them. Germline CDR1 is SGHTA and CDR2 is FQGTGA. CDR3 amino acids: CASSYGPQETQYF. CDR3 DNA sequence: TGTGCCAGCAGCTATGGGCCCCAAGAGACCCAGTACTTC. The full variable domain, rest sourced from reference TRBV7-3 and TRBJ2-5, is GAGVSQTPSNKVTEKGKYVELRCDPISGHTALYWYRQSLGQGPEFLIYFQGTGAADDSGLPNDRFFAVRPEGSVSTLKIQRTERGDSAVYLCASSYGPQETQYFGPGTRLLVL.

V and J are TRBV5-6 and TRBJ2-2, with a possible D match to TRBD2 (6 bases). V gave up 0 bases and J gave up 4 bases, with 10 bases separating them. Germline CDR1 and CDR2: SGHDT and YYEEEE. The CDR3 length is 15 residues. The CDR3 DNA sequence: TGTGCCAGCAGCTTGGCCGGGGGAGGCACCGGGGAGCTGTTTTTT. Its protein is CASSLAGGGTGELFF.